This T cell receptor beta chain was sequenced during a study of blood T cell repertoires in COVID-19. Study summary: Acute and convalescent COVID-19 specimens originated in the United States, Italy and Spain.

Trimming removed 7 bases at V and 2 bases at J, with 21 bases between. The CDR3 runs to 16 residues. Looked up from germline, CDR1 is MDHEN and CDR2 is SYDVKM. Patients in Seattle were enrolled during active infection, then followed longitudinally. Assay: immunoSEQ multiplex PCR; the TCRdb copy retains only in-frame clones and omits some. The sample lists fewer than 350,000 clones, roughly 90% occurring once. The receptor's source is a man aged 25 to 45 with COVID-19, enrolled during active disease. The sequenced sample consisted of peripheral blood. The V and J genes are TRBV28 and TRBJ2-7, with TRBD2 as a possible D gene (6 bases). The DNA for the CDR3 is TGTGCCAGCACCATCTTCGGGGCTAGCGCCACCTACGAGCAGTACTTC. Translated, it gives CASTIFGASATYEQYF.